The rows below give T cell receptor beta chains drawn from one sample of a study of blood T cell repertoires in COVID-19. TCRdb keeps only in-frame clones here, not all; method: immunoSEQ multiplex PCR. Among some 240,000 clones, nearly 90% were seen once, and the ten largest hold around 4.6%. Material: peripheral blood. All receptors come from a woman in her 40s who had recovered from COVID-19. Each CDR3 is given with its conserved first and last residue.

v_gene: TRBV29-1
j_gene: TRBJ1-4
CDR3aa: CSAWTDEKLFF

v_gene: TRBV27
j_gene: TRBJ2-3
CDR3aa: CASRRPTITDTQYF

v_gene: TRBV5-4
j_gene: TRBJ1-4
CDR3aa: CASSLGGPTGVGEKLFF

v_gene: TRBV7-3
j_gene: TRBJ2-1
CDR3aa: CASSPSSGGATNEQFF

v_gene: TRBV4-2
j_gene: TRBJ2-2
CDR3aa: CASSQLEGAGELFF

v_gene: TRBV7-9
j_gene: TRBJ2-1
CDR3aa: CASSLNADNEQFF

v_gene: TRBV5-6
j_gene: TRBJ1-5
CDR3aa: CASSLQGSWQPQHF

v_gene: TRBV24-1
j_gene: TRBJ1-5
CDR3aa: CATGQSGAQPQHF

v_gene: TRBV19
j_gene: TRBJ1-3
CDR3aa: CASSIADSSGNTIYF

v_gene: TRBV19
j_gene: TRBJ2-5
CDR3aa: CASSMTPGLAGGHRETQYF